One and the same sample provided the 21 T cell receptor beta chains below, sequenced in a study of cytotoxic CD8 clonotypes in ibrutinib-treated CLL. Sequencing was performed with immunoSEQ multiplex PCR; in TCRdb, only in-frame clones are kept and a portion is missing. The top ten hold 6.5% to 8.5% of the sample, which has some 290,000 clones, around four fifths seen once. Sequenced here: PBMCs, sampled before ibrutinib treatment. These receptors were obtained from a human donor with chronic lymphocytic leukemia.

The chain is built from TRBV7-3 and TRBJ2-1; the match to TRBD2 covers 11 bases. J was trimmed by 7 bases and V by 0 bases; bases with no gene match: 8. Germline V lookup: CDR1 SGHTA, CDR2 FQGTGA. The CDR3 totals 17 residues. The CDR3 region has the DNA TGTGCCAGCAGCTTAACGATATCTACTAGCGGGAGTAATGAGCAGTTCTTC. This translates into CASSLTISTSGSNEQFF.

This clone has just a few counts. At the DNA level, this CDR3 is encoded by other sequences in the same sample as well. This CDR3 is CASSSTGDTEAFF. Written as DNA, the CDR3 is TGTGCCAGTAGTTCGACAGGGGACACTGAAGCTTTCTTT. The chain has TRBV19 and TRBJ1-1; 8 bases map to TRBD1. CDR3 size: 13 residues. Germline CDR1 LNHDA, CDR2 SQIVND (reference sequence). V shed 5 bases and J 3 bases; nucleotides not matched to a gene: 2.

The gene calls are TRBV27 and TRBJ2-7, with 12 bases fitting TRBD1. The CDR3 runs 14 residues. After removal of 2 bases from V and 6 bases from J, the junction contained 2 bases not matched to a gene. The germline CDR1 and CDR2 sequences are MNHEY and SMNVEV (reference sequence). The DNA of the CDR3 is TGTGCCAGCAGTTTACGGGACAGGGGGCGCGAGCAGTACTTC. Translation: CASSLRDRGREQYF.

As for this clone: The junction departs from germline at one end; a sequencing error may be responsible. The chain couples TRBV7-7 to TRBJ2-5, with 13 bases that match TRBD2. CDR3 length equals 15 residues. The germline CDR1 and CDR2 sequences are SSHAT and FNYEAQ (reference sequence). CDR3 amino acids: CASSSGLAGQETQYF. In DNA, the CDR3 is TGTGCTAGCAGCTCGGGACTAGCGGGGCAAGAGACCCAGTACTTC.

This chain joins TRBV30 and TRBJ2-2; 11 nucleotides agree with TRBD2. CDR3 length equals 19 residues. Trimming took 0 bases from V and 5 from J; bases not matched to a gene: 14. The germline gives CDR1 GTSNPN, CDR2 SVGIG (reference sequence). As DNA, the CDR3 is TGTGCCTGGAGTGTCCTAACCCCAGACTTAGCGGGAGGGACCGGGGAGCTGTTTTTT. Translated, it gives CAWSVLTPDLAGGTGELFF.

A few counts support this clone. The rearrangement links TRBV28 to TRBJ1-2; D possibly corresponds to TRBD1 (6 bases). This CDR3 is built from 14 residues. Trimming stripped 0 bases from V and 7 bases from J, with 12 bases between. Germline V CDR1 and CDR2: MDHEN, SYDVKM. The CDR3 sequence is CASSLWYREGGYTF. The CDR3 coding sequence is TGTGCCAGCAGTTTATGGTACAGGGAGGGTGGCTACACCTTC.

The chain uses TRBV9 and TRBJ1-2; TRBD1 matches 8 bases. CDR3 size: 11 residues. In germline, CDR1 is SGDLS, CDR2 YYNGEE. J was trimmed by 6 bases and V by 7 bases; bases with no gene match: 2. The CDR3, as DNA: TGTGCCAGCTCAGGGGGCGATGGCTACACCTTC. Amino acid sequence: CASSGGDGYTF.

In this sample, this clone turned up a few times. This CDR3 is also generated by other DNA sequences in the sample. J is TRBJ1-1 and V is TRBV27, with 9 bases lining up with TRBD1. CDR1 and CDR2 (germline): MNHEY, SMNVEV (reference sequence). The CDR3 spans 13 residues. The J segment lost 4 bases and the V segment lost 3 bases, leaving 0 bases of the junction unmatched. Here the CDR3 reads CASSLTGGTEAFF. CDR3 in DNA: TGTGCCAGCAGTTTGACAGGGGGCACTGAAGCTTTCTTT.

The rearrangement joins TRBV10-3 to TRBJ2-1; tentatively, D is TRBD2 (6 bases). Germline V gene data show CDR1 as ENHRY and CDR2 as SYGVKD. The CDR3 extends over 15 amino acids. V was cut by 10 bases and J by 2 bases, with 18 bases left in between. CDR3 protein: CATKGGGKPYNEQFF. Here the CDR3 DNA reads TGTGCCACCAAGGGTGGGGGGAAACCCTACAATGAGCAGTTCTTC.

This chain links TRBV30 with TRBJ2-7; D might be TRBD1 (6 bases). The germline V and J ends were trimmed by 1 base and 2 bases, with 12 bases remaining between them. This CDR3 spans 14 amino acids. Germline V gene sequence: CDR1 GTSNPN, CDR2 SVGIG (reference sequence). The CDR3 reads CAWSAGVGTYEQYF. CDR3 in DNA: TGTGCCTGGAGTGCAGGGGTAGGGACCTACGAGCAGTACTTC.

The CDR3 protein is CASSTGGSSTDTQYF. CDR3 in DNA: TGTGCCAGCAGCACAGGGGGGTCAAGCACAGATACGCAGTATTTT. This rearrangement joins TRBV11-3 to TRBJ2-3, with 8 bases matching TRBD1. The CDR3 consists of 15 residues. Germline loops: CDR1 SGHNT, CDR2 YENEEA. V lost 5 bases to trimming and J lost 0 bases; unmatched junction nucleotides: 4.

The chain has TRBV6-1 and TRBJ2-7, with 8 positions matching TRBD1. There are 14 residues in the CDR3. Germline lookup yields CDR1 MNHNS and CDR2 SASEGT. J gave up 4 bases and V 6 bases, and 8 bases lay outside the gene matches. CDR3 in amino acids: CASRGRDRGYEQYF. The CDR3 DNA follows: TGTGCCAGCAGGGGAAGAGACAGGGGTTACGAGCAGTACTTC.

This clone occurred a few times. The chain uses TRBV2 and TRBJ2-5, with 10 bases lining up with TRBD2. This CDR3 has 18 amino acids. Trimming removed 3 bases from V and 2 bases from J; junction bases left unmatched: 12. Germline V lookup: CDR1 SNHLY, CDR2 FYNNEI. CDR3 coding DNA: TGTGCCAGCAGTGACGTTGTAGCAGGACTAGCGGAACAAGAGACCCAGTACTTC. Its protein is CASSDVVAGLAEQETQYF.

DNA of the CDR3: TGTGCCAGCAGCCCCGGGGGAAGCTATGGCTACACCTTC. Translation gives CASSPGGSYGYTF. The V gene is TRBV6-6, the J gene TRBJ1-2; the D gene is possibly TRBD1 (5 bases). The CDR3 contains 13 residues. Trimming pared 6 bases from V and 4 bases from J, leaving 12 bases between. Germline loops: CDR1 MNHNY, CDR2 SVGAGI (reference sequence).

The chain employs TRBV11-3 and TRBJ2-3, with D possibly called TRBD1 or TRBD2 (5 bases each). V lost 4 bases and J lost 0, with 8 bases in between. This CDR3 spans 14 amino acids. Germline V gives CDR1 SGHNT, CDR2 YENEEA. CDR3 DNA sequence: TGTGCCAGCAGCTCGGGACGTAGCACAGATACGCAGTATTTT. It is translated as CASSSGRSTDTQYF. The entire variable domain, with the rest obtained from reference TRBV11-3 and TRBJ2-3, is as follows: EAGVVQSPRYKIIEKKQPVAFWCNPISGHNTLYWYLQNLGQGPELLIRYENEEAVDDSQLPKDRFSAERLKGVDSTLKIQPAELGDSAVYLCASSSGRSTDTQYFGPGTRLTVL.

The chain links TRBV9 to TRBJ1-1; the match to TRBD1 covers 7 bases. This CDR3 comprises 15 residues. J lost 2 bases, V lost 0 bases, and 4 bases had no gene match. CDR1 and CDR2 (germline): SGDLS, YYNGEE. The CDR3 region has the DNA TGTGCCAGCAGCGTAGCTACAGGGGCCAACACTGAAGCTTTCTTT. It translates to CASSVATGANTEAFF.

The rearrangement joins TRBV27 to TRBJ1-4; D remains ambiguous. Between the trimmed V and J ends, which lost 3 bases and 4 bases, there was a span of 12 bases. Germline CDR1 MNHEY, CDR2 SMNVEV (reference sequence). CDR3 length equals 15 residues. CDR3 in amino acids: CASSLMAAGNEKLFF. The CDR3 DNA is TGTGCCAGCAGTTTGATGGCGGCGGGTAATGAAAAACTGTTTTTT.

The J gene is TRBJ2-4, the V gene TRBV7-2; 10 bases line up with TRBD2. J was trimmed by 0 bases and V by 5 bases; bases with no gene match: 7. The CDR3 extends over 17 amino acids. The germline V gene encodes CDR1 SGHTA and CDR2 FQGNSA. For the CDR3, the DNA is TGTGCCAGCAGCGCGACTAGCGGGTTACTAGCCAAAAACATTCAGTACTTC. Its translation is CASSATSGLLAKNIQYF.

The chain employs TRBV6-1 and TRBJ2-1; 11 bases align to TRBD2. V lost 5 bases to trimming and J lost 3 bases; unmatched junction nucleotides: 3. The CDR3 extends over 15 amino acids. Looked up from germline, CDR1 is MNHNS and CDR2 is SASEGT. CDR3 bases: TGTGCCAGCAGTCATCTAGCGGGAGGCTACAATGAGCAGTTCTTC. Its protein product is CASSHLAGGYNEQFF.

There are a few counts of this clone. The V gene is TRBV7-3, the J gene TRBJ2-7; D possibly corresponds to TRBD1 (7 bases). V lost 2 bases to trimming and J lost 7 bases, with 15 bases between them. The CDR3 is 14 amino acids. CDR1 is SGHTA and CDR2 is FQGTGA in the germline V gene. The CDR3 is CASSLQGGTGEQYF. The CDR3 bases are TGTGCCAGCAGCTTACAGGGGGGAACGGGTGAGCAGTACTTC.

This clone was observed a handful of times. This CDR3 is also generated by other DNA sequences in the sample. The chain has TRBV10-3 and TRBJ2-5; 8 bases map to TRBD2. This CDR3 region has 15 residues. V lost 8 bases, J lost 1 base, and 9 bases stayed unmatched. Germline values: CDR1 ENHRY, CDR2 SYGVKD. The CDR3 is CAIGRTGGPQETQYF. The DNA of the CDR3 is TGTGCCATCGGGAGGACGGGAGGGCCCCAAGAGACCCAGTACTTC.